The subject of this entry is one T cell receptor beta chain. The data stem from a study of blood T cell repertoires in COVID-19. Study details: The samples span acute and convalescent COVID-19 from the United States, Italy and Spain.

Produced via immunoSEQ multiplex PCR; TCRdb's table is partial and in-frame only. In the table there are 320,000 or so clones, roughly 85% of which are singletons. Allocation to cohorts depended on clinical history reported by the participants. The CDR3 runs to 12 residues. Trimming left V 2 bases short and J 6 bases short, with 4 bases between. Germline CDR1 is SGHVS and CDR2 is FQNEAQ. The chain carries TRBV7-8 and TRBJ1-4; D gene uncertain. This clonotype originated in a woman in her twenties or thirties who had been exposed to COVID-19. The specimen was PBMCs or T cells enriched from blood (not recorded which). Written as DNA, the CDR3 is TGTGCCAGCAGCTTATTAGATGAAAAACTGTTTTTT. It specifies CASSLLDEKLFF.